This TCR beta chain was retrieved from a study of metastatic and nonmetastatic thyroid tumors. At the level of the study: Repertoires of blood and of tissue (tumor or nodule) from malignant and benign thyroid patients were compared.

Using MiXCR, TCRdb reanalyzed the PCR reads. The sample holds about 20,000 clones, around 16% seen once. Patients underwent thyroid surgery, and none had received any treatment before it. The germline V gene has CDR1 SGDLS and CDR2 YYNGEE. The CDR3 consists of 15 residues. With 6 bases removed from V and 0 bases from J, the gap between germline ends came to 10 bases. This clone was counted ten times or more. Its antigen is currently unknown. Broader study findings: Significantly higher TCR beta diversity was reportedly seen in malignant thyroid tumors than benign nodules, in blood and tumor.

This rearrangement joins TRBV9 to TRBJ2-6; unclear D gene. The sequencing input was tumor tissue. The receptor's source is a female donor with papillary thyroid cancer or a benign thyroid nodule (not recorded which). Some clones in this sample may be carry-over from other donors' samples. CDR3 nucleotide sequence: TGTGCCAGCACCCTTGACACCTCTGGGGCCAACGTCCTGACTTTC. Its translation is CASTLDTSGANVLTF.